This T cell receptor beta chain was observed in a study of shared clonotypes between healthy human individuals. Study context: Each donor's CD4 naive and CD4 memory cells filled three plates apiece, CD8 naive two, and CD8 memory one.

V was trimmed by 4 bases and J by 5 bases, leaving 9 bases between them. Germline CDR1 is SGHNT and CDR2 is YENEEA. The CDR3 totals 13 residues. Healthy and HIV-negative, the adult donors had no recent acute infections or vaccinations. Subsets obtained from CD4+ cells comprised CD45RA+ naive and CD45RA-negative memory cells. Clones were sequenced by immunoSEQ multiplex PCR, and TCRdb holds only the in-frame ones, with some missing. The sample includes about 980,000 clones, less than 85% of them seen just once. The chain has TRBV11-3 and TRBJ2-1, with D perhaps given as TRBD1 or TRBD2 (5 bases each). This TCR was sampled from a man in his late teens or twenties in good health. The sequencing input was memory CD4+ T cells sorted from blood. Subset defined: CD45RA-negative fraction. CDR3 sequence reads: CASSWGPNNEQFF. The DNA for the CDR3 is TGTGCCAGCAGCTGGGGACCCAACAATGAGCAGTTCTTC.